This T cell receptor (beta chain) is drawn from a study of blood T cell repertoires in COVID-19. Methods used by the authors: Reference gene primer amplification gave estimated nucleated cell counts. Here immunoSEQ multiplex PCR was the method, and the copy in TCRdb shows in-frame clones only, minus some. For V, J and clone size, that table is used; D and trimming come from the DNA. Of about 59,000 clones detected, about 90% appear once; the ten largest clones hold less than 6.5%. V shed 0 bases and J shed 10 bases, with 9 bases lying between them. This CDR3 comprises 12 residues. Germline CDR1 reads LGHDT; CDR2 reads YNNKEL (reference sequence).

The J gene is TRBJ1-1, the V gene TRBV3-1 (or the pseudogene TRBV3-2); TRBD1 is a possible D gene (5 bases). The receptor's source is a man older than 75 in a cohort sampled during active COVID-19. Sequencing was done on a sample of peripheral blood. The CDR3 region is CASSQEGGVAFF. CDR3 sequence (DNA): TGTGCCAGCAGCCAAGAGGGGGGGGTAGCTTTCTTT.